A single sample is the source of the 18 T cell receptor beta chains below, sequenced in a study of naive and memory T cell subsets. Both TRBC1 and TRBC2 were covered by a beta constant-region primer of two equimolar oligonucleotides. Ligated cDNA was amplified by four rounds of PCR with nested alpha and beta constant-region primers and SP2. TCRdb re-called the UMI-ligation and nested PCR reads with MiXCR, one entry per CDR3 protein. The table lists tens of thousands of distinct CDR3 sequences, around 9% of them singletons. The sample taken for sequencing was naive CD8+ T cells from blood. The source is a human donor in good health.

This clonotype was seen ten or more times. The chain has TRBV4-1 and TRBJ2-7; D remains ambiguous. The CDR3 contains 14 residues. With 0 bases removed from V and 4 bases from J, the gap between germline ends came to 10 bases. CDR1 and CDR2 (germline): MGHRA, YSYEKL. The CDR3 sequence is CASSQESGGYEQYF. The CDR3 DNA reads TGCGCCAGCAGCCAAGAGTCGGGCGGATACGAGCAGTACTTC.

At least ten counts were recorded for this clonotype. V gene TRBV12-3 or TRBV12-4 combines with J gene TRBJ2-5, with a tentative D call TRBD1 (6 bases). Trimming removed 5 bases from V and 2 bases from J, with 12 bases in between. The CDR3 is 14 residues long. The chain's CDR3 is CASSPMTGQETQYF. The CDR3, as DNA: TGTGCCAGCAGTCCGATGACAGGACAAGAGACCCAGTACTTC.

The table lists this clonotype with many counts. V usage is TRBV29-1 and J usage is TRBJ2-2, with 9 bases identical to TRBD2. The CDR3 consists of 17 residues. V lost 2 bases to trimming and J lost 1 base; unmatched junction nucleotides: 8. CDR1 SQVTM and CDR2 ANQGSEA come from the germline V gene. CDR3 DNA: TGCAGCGTTGAAAAGCGGGAGGCGTCCAGGAACACCGGGGAGCTGTTTTTT. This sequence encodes CSVEKREASRNTGELFF.

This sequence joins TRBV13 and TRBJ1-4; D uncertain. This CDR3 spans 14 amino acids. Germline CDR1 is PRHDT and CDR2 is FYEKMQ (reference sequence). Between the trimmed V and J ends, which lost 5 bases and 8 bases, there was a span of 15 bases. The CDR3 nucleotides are TGTGCCAGCAGCCCCCCGGTGGAGACGGAAAAACTGTTTTTT. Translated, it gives CASSPPVETEKLFF.

The CDR3 loop is CASSARTFPETQYF. CDR3 coding DNA: TGCGCCAGCAGCGCGAGGACATTTCCGGAGACCCAGTACTTC. This chain connects TRBV5-1 to TRBJ2-5, with D possibly matching TRBD1 (5 bases). CDR3 size: 14 residues. Germline CDR1 reads SGHRS; CDR2 reads YFSETQ. V shed 4 bases and J shed 5 bases, with 15 bases lying between them.

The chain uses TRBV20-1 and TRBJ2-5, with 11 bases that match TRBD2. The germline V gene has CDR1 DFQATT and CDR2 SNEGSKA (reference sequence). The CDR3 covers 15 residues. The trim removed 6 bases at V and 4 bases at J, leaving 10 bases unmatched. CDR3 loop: CSAPSSGRTGETQYF. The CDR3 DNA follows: TGCAGTGCCCCCTCTAGCGGGAGGACTGGAGAGACCCAGTACTTC.

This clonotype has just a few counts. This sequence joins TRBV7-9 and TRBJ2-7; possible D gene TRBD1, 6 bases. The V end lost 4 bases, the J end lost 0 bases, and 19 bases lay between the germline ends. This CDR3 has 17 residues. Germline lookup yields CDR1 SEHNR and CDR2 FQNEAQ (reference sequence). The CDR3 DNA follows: TGTGCCAGCAGCTCCGAGAGGGGGTTTTCCAGCTCCTACGAGCAGTACTTC. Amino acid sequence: CASSSERGFSSSYEQYF.

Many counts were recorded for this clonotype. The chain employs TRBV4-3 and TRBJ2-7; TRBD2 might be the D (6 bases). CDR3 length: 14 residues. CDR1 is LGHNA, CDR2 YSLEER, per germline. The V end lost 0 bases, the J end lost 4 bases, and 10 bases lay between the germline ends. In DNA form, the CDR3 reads TGCGCCAGCAGCCAAGATTTGGGGGGTTACGAGCAGTACTTC. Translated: CASSQDLGGYEQYF.

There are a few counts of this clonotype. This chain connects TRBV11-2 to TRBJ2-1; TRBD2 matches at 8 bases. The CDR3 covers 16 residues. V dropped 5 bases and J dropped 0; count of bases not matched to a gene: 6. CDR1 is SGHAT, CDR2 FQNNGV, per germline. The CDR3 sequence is CASSQRGQSSYNEQFF. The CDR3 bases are TGTGCCAGCAGCCAGCGGGGGCAGAGCTCCTACAATGAGCAGTTCTTC.

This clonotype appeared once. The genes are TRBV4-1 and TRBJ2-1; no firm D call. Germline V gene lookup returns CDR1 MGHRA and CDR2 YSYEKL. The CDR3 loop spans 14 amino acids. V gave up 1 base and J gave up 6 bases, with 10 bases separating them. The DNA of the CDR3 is TGCGCCAGCAGCCAAGGCCCCCTCACCAATGAGCAGTTCTTC. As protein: CASSQGPLTNEQFF.

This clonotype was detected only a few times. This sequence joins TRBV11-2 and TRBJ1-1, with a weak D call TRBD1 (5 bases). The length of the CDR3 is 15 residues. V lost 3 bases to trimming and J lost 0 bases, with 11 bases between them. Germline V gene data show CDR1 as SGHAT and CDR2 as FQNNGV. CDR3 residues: CASSLAGIMNTEAFF. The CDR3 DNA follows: TGTGCCAGCAGCTTGGCAGGGATTATGAACACTGAAGCTTTCTTT.

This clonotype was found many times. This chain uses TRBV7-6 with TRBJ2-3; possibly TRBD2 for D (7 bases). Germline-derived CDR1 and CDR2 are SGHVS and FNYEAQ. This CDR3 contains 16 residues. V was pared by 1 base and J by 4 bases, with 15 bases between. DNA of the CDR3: TGTGCCAGCAGCTTAGAGGTGTGGGAGGGGGCAGATACGCAGTATTTT. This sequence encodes CASSLEVWEGADTQYF.

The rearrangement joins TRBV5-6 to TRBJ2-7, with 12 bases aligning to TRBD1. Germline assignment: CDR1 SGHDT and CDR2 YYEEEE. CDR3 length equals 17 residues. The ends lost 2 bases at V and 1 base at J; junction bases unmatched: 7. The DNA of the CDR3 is TGTGCCAGCAGCTTAACAAGGGGACAGGGGGCGTCCTACGAGCAGTACTTC. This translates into CASSLTRGQGASYEQYF.

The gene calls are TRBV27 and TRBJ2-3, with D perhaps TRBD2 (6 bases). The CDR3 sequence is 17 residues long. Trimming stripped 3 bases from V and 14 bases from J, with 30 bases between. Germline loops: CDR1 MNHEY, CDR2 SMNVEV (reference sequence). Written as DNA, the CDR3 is TGTGCCAGCAGTTTGTATCCCTCCAAGGCGGGGCCACTAGCTCGGTATTTT. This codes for CASSLYPSKAGPLARYF.

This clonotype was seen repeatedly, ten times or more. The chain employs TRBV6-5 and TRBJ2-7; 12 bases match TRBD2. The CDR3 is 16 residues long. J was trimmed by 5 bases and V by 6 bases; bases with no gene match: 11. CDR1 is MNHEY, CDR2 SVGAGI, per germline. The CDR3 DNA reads TGTGCCAGCAGAAGACTAGCGGGAGCCCTACTCCACGAGCAGTACTTC. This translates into CASRRLAGALLHEQYF.

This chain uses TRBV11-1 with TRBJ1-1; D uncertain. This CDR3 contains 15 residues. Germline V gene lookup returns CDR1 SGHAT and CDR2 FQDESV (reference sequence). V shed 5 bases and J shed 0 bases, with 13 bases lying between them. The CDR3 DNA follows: TGTGCCAGCAGCCCTGCGGAGGGTCTGAACACTGAAGCTTTCTTT. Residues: CASSPAEGLNTEAFF.

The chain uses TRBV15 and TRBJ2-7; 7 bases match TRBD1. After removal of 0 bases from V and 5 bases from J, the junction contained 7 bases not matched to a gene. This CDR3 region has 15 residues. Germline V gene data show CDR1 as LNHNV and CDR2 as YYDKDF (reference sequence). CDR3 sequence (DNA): TGTGCCACCAGCAGAGATATTAGCAGGGGGAACGAGCAGTACTTC. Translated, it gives CATSRDISRGNEQYF.

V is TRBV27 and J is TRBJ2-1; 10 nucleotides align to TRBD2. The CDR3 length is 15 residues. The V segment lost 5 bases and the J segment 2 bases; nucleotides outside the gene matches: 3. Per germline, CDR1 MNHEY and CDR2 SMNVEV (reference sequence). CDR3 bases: TGTGCCAGCAGTGTGACTAGCGGGCCCTACAATGAGCAGTTCTTC. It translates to CASSVTSGPYNEQFF.